This TCR beta chain appears in the sequencing data of a study of vaccination and CD4 T cells after COVID-19. Study-level background: Testing by nasal swab PCR showed convalescent patients to be SARS-CoV-2 positive; about nine were mild and one was severe. The convalescents comprised six males and four females, two of them Hispanic.

The treatment here: roughly ten-day PBMC culture with coronavirus spike peptide pools or control peptides (ViraFEST assay). CDR3 length equals 14 residues. V was shortened by 6 bases and J by 4 bases, with 15 bases between the two germline ends. From germline, CDR1 is MNHNS and CDR2 SASEGT. Sequencing of cultured CD4+ T cell DNA used the Oncomine TCR Beta short-read assay. CD4+ T cells were cultured, and genomic DNA was extracted from them. TCRdb reanalysed the PCR reads using MiXCR and keeps one entry per CDR3 protein. The sample lists 9,000 to 15,000 distinct CDR3 sequences; 50% to 70% were seen once. To note about this clonotype: Its antigen is unidentified.

The sequence was obtained from a human donor who had recovered from COVID-19. J is TRBJ1-2 and V is TRBV6-1, with D possibly matching TRBD1 (5 bases). What was sequenced was CD4+ T cells from blood, cultured in vitro. The CDR3 loop reads CASRGVRGVYGYTF. The CDR3 DNA reads TGTGCCAGCAGGGGAGTAAGGGGCGTCTATGGCTACACCTTC.